This entry is about one T cell receptor (beta chain). The germline V gene encodes CDR1 WSHSY and CDR2 SAAADI. This CDR3 spans 15 amino acids. Unmatched junction bases numbered 3, after V lost 0 bases and J lost 3 bases. This sample is part of a study of Tregs in tolerant kidney transplant recipients. Study context: Recipients received nonmyeloablative bone marrow transplants from related graft donors, with transient mixed chimerism.

Only in-frame clones appear in the TCRdb table, and some are missing; sequencing was by immunoSEQ multiplex PCR. The sample carries around 78,000 clones, approximately 89% recorded once. An overnight rest at 37°C with 200 IU/ml IL-2 preceded regulatory T cell sorting from thawed PBMCs. J is TRBJ2-3 and V is TRBV10-2; 7 bases fit TRBD1. The receptor was derived from a human donor who received a combined kidney and bone marrow transplant. This material consisted of Tregs from blood, taken before the transplant. The chain's CDR3 is CASSESGTETDTQYF. In DNA, the CDR3 is TGCGCCAGCAGTGAGTCCGGGACAGAAACAGATACGCAGTATTTT.